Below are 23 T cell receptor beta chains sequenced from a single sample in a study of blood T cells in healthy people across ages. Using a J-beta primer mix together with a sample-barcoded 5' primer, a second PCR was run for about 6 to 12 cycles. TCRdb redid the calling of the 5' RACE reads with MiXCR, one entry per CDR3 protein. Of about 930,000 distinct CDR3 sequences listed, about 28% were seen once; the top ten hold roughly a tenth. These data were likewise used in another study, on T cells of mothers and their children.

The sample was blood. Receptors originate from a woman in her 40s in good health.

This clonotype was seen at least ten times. The CDR3 nucleotides are TGCGCCACAGGCGCGGGGTATGGTCTGGAGACCCAGTACTTC. Its translation: CATGAGYGLETQYF. V usage is TRBV5-1 and J usage is TRBJ2-5; perhaps TRBD2 as D (6 bases). This CDR3 contains 14 residues. Germline V CDR1 and CDR2: SGHRS, YFSETQ. The ends were cut back, 9 bases at V and 5 bases at J, with 20 bases in the middle.

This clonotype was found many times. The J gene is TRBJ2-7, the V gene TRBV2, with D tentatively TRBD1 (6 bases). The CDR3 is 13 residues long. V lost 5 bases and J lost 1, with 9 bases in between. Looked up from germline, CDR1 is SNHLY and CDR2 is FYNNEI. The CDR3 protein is CASSIGQSYEQYF. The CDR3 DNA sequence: TGTGCCAGCAGTATAGGACAGTCCTACGAGCAGTACTTC.

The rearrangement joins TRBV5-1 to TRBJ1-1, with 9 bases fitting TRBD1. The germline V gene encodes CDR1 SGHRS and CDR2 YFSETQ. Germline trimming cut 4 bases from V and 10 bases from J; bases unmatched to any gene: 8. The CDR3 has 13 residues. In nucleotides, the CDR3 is TGCGCCAGCAGCCTGGGACAGGGCTCCGTAGCTTTCTTT. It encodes CASSLGQGSVAFF.

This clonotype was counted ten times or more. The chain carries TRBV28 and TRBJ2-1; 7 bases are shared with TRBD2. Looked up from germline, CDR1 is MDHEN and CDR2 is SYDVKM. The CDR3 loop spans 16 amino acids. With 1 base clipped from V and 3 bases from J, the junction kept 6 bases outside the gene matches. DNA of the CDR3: TGTGCCAGCAGTTTATCGGGCGGGGGTGACTACAATGAGCAGTTCTTC. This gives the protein CASSLSGGGDYNEQFF.

CDR3 region: CASSPGQGRPGELFF. Here the CDR3 DNA reads TGTGCCAGCAGTCCGGGACAGGGGCGGCCCGGGGAGCTGTTTTTT. V gene TRBV6-2 or TRBV6-3 combines with J gene TRBJ2-2, with 10 bases fitting TRBD1. The CDR3 length is 15 residues. CDR1 is MNHEY and CDR2 is SVGEGT in the germline V gene. With 5 bases clipped from V and 6 bases from J, the junction kept 6 bases outside the gene matches.

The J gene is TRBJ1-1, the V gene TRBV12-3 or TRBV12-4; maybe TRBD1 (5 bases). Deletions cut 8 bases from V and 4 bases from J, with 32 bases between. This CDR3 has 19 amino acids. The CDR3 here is CASAGEGQGPIGFSTEAFF. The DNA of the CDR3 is TGTGCCAGCGCCGGTGAGGGGCAAGGTCCTATAGGGTTTAGCACTGAAGCTTTCTTT.

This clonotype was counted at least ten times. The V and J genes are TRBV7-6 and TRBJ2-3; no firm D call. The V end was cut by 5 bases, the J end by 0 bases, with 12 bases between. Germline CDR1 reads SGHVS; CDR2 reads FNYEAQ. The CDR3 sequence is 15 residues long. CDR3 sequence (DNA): TGTGCCAGCAGCCGCGCCGACATTAGCACAGATACGCAGTATTTT. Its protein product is CASSRADISTDTQYF. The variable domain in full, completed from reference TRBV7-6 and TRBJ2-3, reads GAGVSQSPRYKVTKRGQDVALRCDPISGHVSLYWYRQALGQGPEFLTYFNYEAQQDKSGLPNDRFSAERPEGSISTLTIQRTEQRDSAMYRCASSRADISTDTQYFGPGTRLTVL.

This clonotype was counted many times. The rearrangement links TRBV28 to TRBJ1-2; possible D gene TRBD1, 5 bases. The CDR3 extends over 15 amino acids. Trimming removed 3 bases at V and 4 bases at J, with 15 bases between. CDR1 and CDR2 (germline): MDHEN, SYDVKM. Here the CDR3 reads CASSLAVQGPYGYTF. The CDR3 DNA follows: TGTGCCAGCAGTTTGGCAGTTCAGGGCCCCTATGGCTACACCTTC.

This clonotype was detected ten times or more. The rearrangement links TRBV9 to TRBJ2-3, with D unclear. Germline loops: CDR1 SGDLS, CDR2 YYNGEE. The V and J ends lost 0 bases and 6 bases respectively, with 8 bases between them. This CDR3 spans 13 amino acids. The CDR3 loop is CASSVGGRDTQYF. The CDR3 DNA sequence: TGTGCCAGCAGCGTAGGAGGTCGGGATACGCAGTATTTT.

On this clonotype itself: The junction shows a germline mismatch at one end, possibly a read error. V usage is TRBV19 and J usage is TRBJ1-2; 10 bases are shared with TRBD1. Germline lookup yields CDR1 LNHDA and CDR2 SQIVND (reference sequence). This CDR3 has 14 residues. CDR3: CASGIDGTGDGYTF. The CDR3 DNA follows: TGTGCCAGTGGTATCGATGGGACAGGGGATGGCTACACCTTC.

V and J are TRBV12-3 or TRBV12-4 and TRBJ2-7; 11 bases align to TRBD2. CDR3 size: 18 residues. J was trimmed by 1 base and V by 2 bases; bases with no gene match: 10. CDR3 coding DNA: TGTGCCAGCAGTTTATGGGATAGCGGGAGGGCGAGGTCCTACGAGCAGTACTTC. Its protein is CASSLWDSGRARSYEQYF.

The CDR3 spells CASADRRGADTQYF. CDR3 sequence (DNA): TGTGCCAGCGCAGACAGGAGGGGGGCAGATACGCAGTATTTT. The chain carries TRBV27 and TRBJ2-3; the D call may be TRBD1 or TRBD2 (6 bases each). The CDR3 has 14 residues. CDR1 and CDR2 from the germline V gene are MNHEY and SMNVEV (reference sequence). V was clipped by 8 bases and J by 4 bases, with 16 bases between them.

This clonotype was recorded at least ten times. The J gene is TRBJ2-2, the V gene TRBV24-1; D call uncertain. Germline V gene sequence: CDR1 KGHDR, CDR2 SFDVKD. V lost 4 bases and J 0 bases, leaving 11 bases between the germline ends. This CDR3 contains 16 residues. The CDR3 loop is CATSDPGPPNTGELFF. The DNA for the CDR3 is TGTGCCACCAGTGACCCCGGACCGCCGAACACCGGGGAGCTGTTTTTT.

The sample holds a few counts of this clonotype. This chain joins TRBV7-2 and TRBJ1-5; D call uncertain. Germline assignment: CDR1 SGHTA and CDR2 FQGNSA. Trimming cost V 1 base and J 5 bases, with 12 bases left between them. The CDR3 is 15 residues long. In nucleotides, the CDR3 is TGTGCCAGCAGCTTAGTTGTAGGTCAGGATCAGCCCCAGCATTTT. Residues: CASSLVVGQDQPQHF. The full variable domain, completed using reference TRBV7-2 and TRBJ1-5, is GAGVSQSPSNKVTEKGKDVELRCDPISGHTALYWYRQSLGQGLEFLIYFQGNSAPDKSGLPSDRFSAERTGGSVSTLTIQRTQQEDSAVYLCASSLVVGQDQPQHFGDGTRLSIL.

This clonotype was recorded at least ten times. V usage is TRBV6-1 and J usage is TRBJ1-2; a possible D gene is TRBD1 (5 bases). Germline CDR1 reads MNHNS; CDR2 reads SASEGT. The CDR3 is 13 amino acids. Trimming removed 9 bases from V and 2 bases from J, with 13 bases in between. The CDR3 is CASNPGPNYGYTF. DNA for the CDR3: TGTGCCAGTAATCCGGGACCAAACTATGGCTACACCTTC.

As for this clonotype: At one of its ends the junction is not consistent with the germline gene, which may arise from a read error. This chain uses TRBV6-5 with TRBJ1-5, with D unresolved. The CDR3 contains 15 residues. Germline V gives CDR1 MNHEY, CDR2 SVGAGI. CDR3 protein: CASSYSGSSDQPQHF. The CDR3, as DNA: TGTGCCAGCAGTTACTCAGGGTCTAGCGATCAGCCCCAGCATTTT.

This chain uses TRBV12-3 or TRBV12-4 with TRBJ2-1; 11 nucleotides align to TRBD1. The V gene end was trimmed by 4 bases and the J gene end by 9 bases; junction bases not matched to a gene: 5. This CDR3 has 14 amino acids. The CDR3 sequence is CASSWRTGGSEQFF. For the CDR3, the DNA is TGTGCCAGCAGTTGGCGGACAGGGGGCAGTGAGCAGTTCTTC.

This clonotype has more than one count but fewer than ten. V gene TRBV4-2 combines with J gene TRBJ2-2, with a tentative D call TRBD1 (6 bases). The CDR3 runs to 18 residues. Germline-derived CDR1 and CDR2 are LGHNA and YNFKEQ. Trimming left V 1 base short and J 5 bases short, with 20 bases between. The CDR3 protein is CASSQGGSDAGATGELFF. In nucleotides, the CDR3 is TGTGCCAGCAGCCAAGGGGGGTCGGATGCAGGGGCTACCGGGGAGCTGTTTTTT.

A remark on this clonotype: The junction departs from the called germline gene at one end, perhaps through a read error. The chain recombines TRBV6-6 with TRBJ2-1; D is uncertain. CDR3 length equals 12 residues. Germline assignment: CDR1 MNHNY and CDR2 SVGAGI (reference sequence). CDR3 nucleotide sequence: TGTGCCGGCACCGGCTCCTACAATGAGCGGTTCTTC. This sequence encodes CAGTGSYNERFF.

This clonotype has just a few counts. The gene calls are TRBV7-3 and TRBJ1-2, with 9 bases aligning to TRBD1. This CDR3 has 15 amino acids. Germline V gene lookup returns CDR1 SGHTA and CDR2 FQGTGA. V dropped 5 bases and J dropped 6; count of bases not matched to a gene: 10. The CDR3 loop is CASSASGTGINGYTF. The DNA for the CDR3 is TGTGCCAGCAGCGCATCCGGGACAGGGATAAATGGCTACACCTTC.

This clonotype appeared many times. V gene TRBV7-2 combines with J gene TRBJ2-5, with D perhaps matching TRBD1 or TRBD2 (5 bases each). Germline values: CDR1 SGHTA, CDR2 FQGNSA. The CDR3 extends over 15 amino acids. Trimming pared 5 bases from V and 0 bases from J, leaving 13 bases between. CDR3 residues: CASSTGRGHQETQYF. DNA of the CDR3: TGTGCCAGCAGCACGGGTCGGGGACACCAAGAGACCCAGTACTTC.

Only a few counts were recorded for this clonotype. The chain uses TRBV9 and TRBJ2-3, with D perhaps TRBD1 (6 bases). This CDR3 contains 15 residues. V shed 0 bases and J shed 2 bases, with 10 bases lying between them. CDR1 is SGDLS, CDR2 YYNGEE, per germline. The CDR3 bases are TGTGCCAGCAGCGTAGTCGGACAGCTCACAGATACGCAGTATTTT. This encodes CASSVVGQLTDTQYF.

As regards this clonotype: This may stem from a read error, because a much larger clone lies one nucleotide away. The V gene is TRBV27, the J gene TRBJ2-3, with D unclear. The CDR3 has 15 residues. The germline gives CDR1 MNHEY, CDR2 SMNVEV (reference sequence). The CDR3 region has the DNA TGTGCCAGCGGTTTTCGGGCTAGTCTGACAGATACGCAGTATTTT. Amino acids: CASGFRASLTDTQYF.